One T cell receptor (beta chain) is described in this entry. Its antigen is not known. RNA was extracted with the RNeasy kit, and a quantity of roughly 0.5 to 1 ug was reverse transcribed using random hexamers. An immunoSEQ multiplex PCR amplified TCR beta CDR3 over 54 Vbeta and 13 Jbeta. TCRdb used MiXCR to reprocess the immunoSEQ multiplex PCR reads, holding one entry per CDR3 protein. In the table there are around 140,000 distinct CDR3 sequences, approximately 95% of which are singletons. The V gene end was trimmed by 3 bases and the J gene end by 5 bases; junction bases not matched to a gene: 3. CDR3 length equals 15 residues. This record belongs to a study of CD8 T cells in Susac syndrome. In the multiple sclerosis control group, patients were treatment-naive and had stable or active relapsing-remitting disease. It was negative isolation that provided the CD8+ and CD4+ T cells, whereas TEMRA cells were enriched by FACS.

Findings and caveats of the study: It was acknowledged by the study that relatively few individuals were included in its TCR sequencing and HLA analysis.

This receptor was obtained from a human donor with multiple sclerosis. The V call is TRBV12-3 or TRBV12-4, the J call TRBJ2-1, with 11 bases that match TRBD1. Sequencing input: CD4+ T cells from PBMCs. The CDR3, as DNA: TGTGCCAGCAGTTTGGACAGGGGGCCTGACAATGAGCAGTTCTTC. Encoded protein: CASSLDRGPDNEQFF.